One and the same sample provided the 21 T cell receptor beta chains below, sequenced in a study of radiotherapy plus CTLA-4 blockade in lung cancer. Method: immunoSEQ multiplex PCR; TCRdb's copy keeps in-frame clones and lacks some. Among approximately 100,000 clones, around 83% were seen once, and the ten largest hold approximately 3.7%. Material: peripheral blood, obtained from a patient treated with radiotherapy plus ipilimumab. The receptors were gathered from a human donor with non-small cell lung cancer who had a partial response to radiotherapy plus ipilimumab.

This sequence joins TRBV18 and TRBJ1-2; D is possibly TRBD1 (5 bases). Per the germline V gene, CDR1 is KGHSH and CDR2 is LQKENI. This CDR3 comprises 14 residues. Trimming left V 0 bases short and J 8 bases short, with 13 bases between. This chain's CDR3 is CASSPPPQGGGYTF. DNA of the CDR3: TGTGCCAGCTCACCACCCCCCCAGGGTGGGGGCTACACCTTC.

The rearrangement uses TRBV7-8 and TRBJ2-3; D is perhaps TRBD1 (6 bases). Germline V CDR1 and CDR2: SGHVS, FQNEAQ. CDR3 length: 15 amino acids. The V gene lost 2 bases and the J gene lost 4 bases, with 13 bases spanning the gap. The CDR3 bases are TGTGCCAGCAGCTTACAGGGGAGTAATGCAGATACGCAGTATTTT. Residues: CASSLQGSNADTQYF.

CDR3 sequence (DNA): TGTGCCAGCAGCGTAGGAAGACTAGCGGAAGAGACCCAGTACTTC. Translation: CASSVGRLAEETQYF. This chain connects TRBV9 to TRBJ2-5; 9 bases map to TRBD2. V trimming: 0 bases; J trimming: 3 bases; junction bases outside the gene matches: 3. Germline V gives CDR1 SGDLS, CDR2 YYNGEE. The CDR3 totals 15 residues.

The rearrangement uses TRBV7-9 and TRBJ1-3; D gene uncertain. V lost 3 bases and J 0 bases, leaving 12 bases between the germline ends. The CDR3 sequence is 16 residues long. CDR1 is SEHNR and CDR2 is FQNEAQ in the germline V gene (reference sequence). The CDR3, as DNA: TGTGCCAGCAGCTTCTGGCACACCGCCTCTGGAAACACCATATATTTT. Translation: CASSFWHTASGNTIYF.

This clone was counted between two and nine times. DNA of the CDR3: TGTGCCAGCAGCTTTACCCTAGCGGGAAGGGGGACCCAGTACTTC. Protein sequence: CASSFTLAGRGTQYF. The V call is TRBV7-2, the J call TRBJ2-5, with 9 bases identical to TRBD2. After removal of 3 bases from V and 7 bases from J, the junction contained 9 bases not matched to a gene. CDR1 and CDR2 from the germline V gene are SGHTA and FQGNSA. The CDR3 is 15 residues long.

The chain combines TRBV4-1 with TRBJ2-5, with 8 bases identical to TRBD2. This CDR3 comprises 19 residues. Germline-derived CDR1 and CDR2 are MGHRA and YSYEKL. With V trimmed by 1 base and J by 2 bases, 15 bases remained unmatched. CDR3: CASSQVKRESEGPQETQYF. The CDR3 nucleotides are TGCGCCAGCAGCCAAGTCAAGCGGGAGAGCGAAGGGCCTCAAGAGACCCAGTACTTC.

This chain joins TRBV28 and TRBJ2-1, with 8 nucleotides matching TRBD2. Germline CDR1 reads MDHEN; CDR2 reads SYDVKM. The CDR3 is 15 amino acids. V shed 6 bases and J 8 bases; nucleotides not matched to a gene: 12. This chain's CDR3 is CASRPPGLGSYEQFF. The CDR3 DNA is TGTGCCAGCAGACCCCCGGGACTAGGGTCCTATGAGCAGTTCTTC. Full variable domain (missing parts from reference TRBV28 and TRBJ2-1): DVKVTQSSRYLVKRTGEKVFLECVQDMDHENMFWYRQDPGLGLRLIYFSYDVKMKEKGDIPEGYSVSREKKERFSLILESASTNQTSMYLCASRPPGLGSYEQFFGPGTRLTVL.

This clone showed up just a few times. The genes are TRBV5-5 and TRBJ1-1; D is undetermined. Germline CDR1 and CDR2: SGHKS and YYEKEE (reference sequence). The CDR3 covers 13 residues. Trimming left V 2 bases short and J 1 base short, with 6 bases between. CDR3 bases: TGTGCCAGCAGCTTAACGGGGAACACTGAAGCTTTCTTT. It encodes CASSLTGNTEAFF.

The CDR3 nucleotides are TGCAGCGTGCGGGGCGTCAATGAGCAGTTCTTC. Its protein is CSVRGVNEQFF. The V call is TRBV29-1, the J call TRBJ2-1, with a tentative D call TRBD2 (6 bases). Germline CDR1 and CDR2: SQVTM and ANQGSEA. V was clipped by 6 bases and J by 6 bases, with 9 bases between them. The CDR3 runs to 11 residues.

V usage is TRBV4-1 and J usage is TRBJ1-2; D gene uncertain. Looked up from germline, CDR1 is MGHRA and CDR2 is YSYEKL. Deletions cut 0 bases from V and 8 bases from J, with 16 bases between. The CDR3 runs to 15 residues. In DNA, the CDR3 is TGCGCCAGCAGCCAAGATTACGGGGTTTCGGGGGGCTACACCTTC. Protein: CASSQDYGVSGGYTF.

This clone was counted between two and nine times. V usage is TRBV2 and J usage is TRBJ1-2; TRBD1 might be the D (5 bases). Looked up from germline, CDR1 is SNHLY and CDR2 is FYNNEI. Trimming took off 4 bases at V and 6 bases at J, with 15 bases between the two ends. This CDR3 is built from 14 residues. The CDR3 sequence is CASSASSREDGYTF. CDR3 bases: TGTGCCAGCAGTGCTTCTTCCAGGGAAGATGGCTACACCTTC.

This chain connects TRBV5-1 to TRBJ1-4, with D maybe TRBD1 (5 bases). Trimming stripped 4 bases from V and 1 base from J, with 8 bases between. This CDR3 is 14 amino acids long. CDR1 and CDR2 (germline): SGHRS, YFSETQ. The CDR3 protein is CASSPGGTNEKLFF. As DNA, the CDR3 is TGCGCCAGCAGCCCCGGGGGAACTAATGAAAAACTGTTTTTT.

The rearrangement joins TRBV10-3 to TRBJ2-3; D ambiguous. Trimming removed 5 bases at V and 0 bases at J, with 9 bases between. Per germline, CDR1 ENHRY and CDR2 SYGVKD. This CDR3 comprises 14 residues. CDR3 sequence reads: CAISRSSSTDTQYF. The CDR3 DNA reads as TGTGCCATCAGTCGGAGCTCTAGCACAGATACGCAGTATTTT.

This clone was counted only a few times. The gene calls are TRBV15 and TRBJ2-5; 8 bases map to TRBD2. V lost 1 base, J lost 5 bases, and 3 bases stayed unmatched. This CDR3 contains 14 residues. Germline CDR1 reads LNHNV; CDR2 reads YYDKDF (reference sequence). The CDR3, as DNA: TGTGCCACCAGCAGAGCGGGAGGGGGGGAGACCCAGTACTTC. Protein: CATSRAGGGETQYF. The whole variable domain, remainder taken from reference TRBV15 and TRBJ2-5, is DAMVIQNPRYQVTQFGKPVTLSCSQTLNHNVMYWYQQKSSQAPKLLFHYYDKDFNNEADTPDNFQSRRPNTSFCFLDIRSPGLGDTAMYLCATSRAGGGETQYFGPGTRLLVL.

Details on this clone: No conserved phenylalanine or tryptophan is present at the end of the CDR3, so a read error is the likely explanation. The CDR3 loop reads CASSGPGQGQVNYGYTL. For the CDR3, the DNA is TGTGCCAGCAGCGGACCGGGACAGGGGCAAGTGAACTATGGCTACACCCTC. This chain uses TRBV5-4 with TRBJ1-2; TRBD1 matches 10 bases. The CDR3 has 17 amino acids. CDR1 and CDR2 (germline): SGHNT, YYREEE (reference sequence). V shed 4 bases and J 2 bases; nucleotides not matched to a gene: 11.

CDR3 DNA: TGTGCCTGGAGCGCAAGGGACACCGGGCAGCCCCAGCATTTT. As protein: CAWSARDTGQPQHF. The chain has TRBV30 and TRBJ1-5; D may be TRBD1 (6 bases). The ends were cut back, 3 bases at V and 7 bases at J, with 16 bases in the middle. The germline V gene encodes CDR1 GTSNPN and CDR2 SVGIG (reference sequence). The CDR3 consists of 14 residues.

This clone was seen just once. This chain joins TRBV5-1 and TRBJ2-5; D gene ambiguous. Germline lookup yields CDR1 SGHRS and CDR2 YFSETQ. The CDR3 spans 13 residues. The ends were cut back, 0 bases at V and 3 bases at J, with 6 bases in the middle. In nucleotides, the CDR3 is TGCGCCAGCAGCTTGGCCGTCGAAGAGACCCAGTACTTC. Translation gives CASSLAVEETQYF.

Written as DNA, the CDR3 is TGTGCCAGCAGTTTAGGCGGAGGGGCGCCTAGCAATCAGCCCCAGCATTTT. It encodes CASSLGGGAPSNQPQHF. The rearrangement links TRBV27 to TRBJ1-5, with a tentative D call TRBD1 (5 bases). Germline V gene sequence: CDR1 MNHEY, CDR2 SMNVEV (reference sequence). This CDR3 is built from 17 residues. V lost 2 bases, J lost 0 bases, and 14 bases lay in between.

The chain uses TRBV7-3 and TRBJ2-2; 15 bases align to TRBD2. Germline trimming cut 5 bases from V and 3 bases from J; bases unmatched to any gene: 4. Germline-derived CDR1 and CDR2 are SGHTA and FQGTGA. The CDR3 extends over 17 amino acids. CDR3 nucleotides: TGTGCCAGCAGCGGCGGGACTAGCGGGGGGTACACCGGGGAGCTGTTTTTT. As protein: CASSGGTSGGYTGELFF.

This chain connects TRBV2 to TRBJ2-2; D not certain. Germline CDR1 SNHLY, CDR2 FYNNEI. This CDR3 contains 14 residues. V was cut by 7 bases and J by 0 bases, with 9 bases left in between. The CDR3: CASTRQANTGELFF. CDR3 DNA sequence: TGTGCCAGCACTCGGCAGGCGAACACCGGGGAGCTGTTTTTT.

The J gene is TRBJ2-7, the V gene TRBV7-2; weak D call: TRBD1 (5 bases). This CDR3 contains 13 residues. The V and J ends lost 1 base and 2 bases respectively, with 6 bases between them. CDR1 is SGHTA, CDR2 FQGNSA, per germline. The CDR3 reads CASSLGQPYEQYF. The DNA for the CDR3 is TGTGCCAGCAGCTTAGGACAGCCCTACGAGCAGTACTTC.